This TCR beta chain was retrieved from a study of beta chain features in type 1 diabetes. The CDR3 covers 14 residues. Trimming shortened V by 0 bases and J by 1 base, and 7 bases separated the two germline ends. Germline CDR1 SGHNT, CDR2 YYREEE (reference sequence). Every bit of the isolated RNA underwent reverse transcription, so sequencing read expressed TCRB transcripts. The assay was immunoSEQ multiplex PCR, and TCRdb's table has in-frame clones only and misses some. This sample has 200,000 to 250,000 clones, with roughly a tenth found just once. This clone was counted a few times. The V gene is TRBV5-4, the J gene TRBJ1-1, with D perhaps matching TRBD1 (5 bases). The sequenced sample consisted of central memory CD4+ T cells from blood. The sequence came from a man aged 18 to 35 in good health. This CDR3 reads CASSLEGPNTEAFF. The CDR3 coding sequence is TGTGCCAGCAGCTTGGAGGGACCGAACACTGAAGCTTTCTTT.